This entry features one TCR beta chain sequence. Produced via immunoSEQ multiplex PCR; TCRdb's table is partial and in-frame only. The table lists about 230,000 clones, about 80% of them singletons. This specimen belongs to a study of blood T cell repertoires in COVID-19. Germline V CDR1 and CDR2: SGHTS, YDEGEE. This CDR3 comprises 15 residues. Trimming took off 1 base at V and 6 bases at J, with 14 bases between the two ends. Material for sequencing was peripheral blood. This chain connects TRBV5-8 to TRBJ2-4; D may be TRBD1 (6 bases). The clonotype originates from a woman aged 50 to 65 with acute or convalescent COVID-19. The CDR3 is CASSLYREGGNIQYF. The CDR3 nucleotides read TGTGCCAGCAGCTTGTACAGGGAAGGTGGAAACATTCAGTACTTC.